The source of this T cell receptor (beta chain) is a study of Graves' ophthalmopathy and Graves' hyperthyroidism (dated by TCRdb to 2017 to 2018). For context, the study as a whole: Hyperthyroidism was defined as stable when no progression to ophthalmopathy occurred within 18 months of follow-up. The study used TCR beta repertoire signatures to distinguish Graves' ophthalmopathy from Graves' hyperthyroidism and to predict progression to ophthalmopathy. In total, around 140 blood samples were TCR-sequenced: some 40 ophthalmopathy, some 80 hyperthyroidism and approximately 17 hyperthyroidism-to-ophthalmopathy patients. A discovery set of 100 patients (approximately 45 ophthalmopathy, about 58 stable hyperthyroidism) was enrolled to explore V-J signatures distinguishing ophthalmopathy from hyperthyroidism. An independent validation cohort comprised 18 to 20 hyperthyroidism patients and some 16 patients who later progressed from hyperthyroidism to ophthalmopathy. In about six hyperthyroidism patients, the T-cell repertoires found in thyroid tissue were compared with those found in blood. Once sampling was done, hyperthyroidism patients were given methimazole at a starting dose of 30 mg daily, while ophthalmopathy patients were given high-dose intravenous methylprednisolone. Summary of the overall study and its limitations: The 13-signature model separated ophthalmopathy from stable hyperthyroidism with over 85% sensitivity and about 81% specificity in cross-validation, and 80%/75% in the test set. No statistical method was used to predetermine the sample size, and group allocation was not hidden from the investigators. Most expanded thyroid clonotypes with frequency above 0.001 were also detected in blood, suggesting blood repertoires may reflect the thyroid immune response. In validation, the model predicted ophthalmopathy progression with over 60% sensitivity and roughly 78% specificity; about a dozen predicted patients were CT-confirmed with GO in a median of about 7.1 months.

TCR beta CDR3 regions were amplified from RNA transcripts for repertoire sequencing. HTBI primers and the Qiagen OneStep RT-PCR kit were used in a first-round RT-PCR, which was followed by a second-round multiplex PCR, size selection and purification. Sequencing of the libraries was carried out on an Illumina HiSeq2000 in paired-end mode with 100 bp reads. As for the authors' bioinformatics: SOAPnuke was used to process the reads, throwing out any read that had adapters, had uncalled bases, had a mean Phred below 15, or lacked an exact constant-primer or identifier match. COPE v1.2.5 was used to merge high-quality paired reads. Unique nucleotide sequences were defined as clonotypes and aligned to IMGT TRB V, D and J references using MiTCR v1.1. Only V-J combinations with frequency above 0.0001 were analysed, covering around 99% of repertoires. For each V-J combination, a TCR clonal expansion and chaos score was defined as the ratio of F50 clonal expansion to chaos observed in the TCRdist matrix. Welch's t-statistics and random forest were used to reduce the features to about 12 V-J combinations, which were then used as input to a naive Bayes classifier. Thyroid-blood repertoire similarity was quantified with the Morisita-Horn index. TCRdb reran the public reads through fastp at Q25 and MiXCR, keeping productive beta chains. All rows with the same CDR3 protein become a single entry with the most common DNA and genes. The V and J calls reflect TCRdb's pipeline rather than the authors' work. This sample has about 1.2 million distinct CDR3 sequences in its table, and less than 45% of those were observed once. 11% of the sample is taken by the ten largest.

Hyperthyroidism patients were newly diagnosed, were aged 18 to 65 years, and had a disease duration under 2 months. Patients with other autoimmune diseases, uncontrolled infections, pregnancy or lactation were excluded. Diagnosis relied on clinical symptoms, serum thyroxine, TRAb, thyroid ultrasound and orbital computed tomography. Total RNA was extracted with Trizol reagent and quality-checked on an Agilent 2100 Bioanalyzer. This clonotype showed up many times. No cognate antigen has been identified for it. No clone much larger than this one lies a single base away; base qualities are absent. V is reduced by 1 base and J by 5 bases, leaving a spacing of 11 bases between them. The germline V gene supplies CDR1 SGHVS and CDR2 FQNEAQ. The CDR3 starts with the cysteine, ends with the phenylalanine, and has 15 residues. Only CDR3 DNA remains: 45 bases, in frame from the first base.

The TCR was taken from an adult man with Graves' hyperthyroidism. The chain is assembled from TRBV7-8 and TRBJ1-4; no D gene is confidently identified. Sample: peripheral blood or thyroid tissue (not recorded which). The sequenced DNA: TGTGCCAGCAGCTTAGTAAACAGTATAAATGAAAAACTGTTTTTT. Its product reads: CASSLVNSINEKLFF.